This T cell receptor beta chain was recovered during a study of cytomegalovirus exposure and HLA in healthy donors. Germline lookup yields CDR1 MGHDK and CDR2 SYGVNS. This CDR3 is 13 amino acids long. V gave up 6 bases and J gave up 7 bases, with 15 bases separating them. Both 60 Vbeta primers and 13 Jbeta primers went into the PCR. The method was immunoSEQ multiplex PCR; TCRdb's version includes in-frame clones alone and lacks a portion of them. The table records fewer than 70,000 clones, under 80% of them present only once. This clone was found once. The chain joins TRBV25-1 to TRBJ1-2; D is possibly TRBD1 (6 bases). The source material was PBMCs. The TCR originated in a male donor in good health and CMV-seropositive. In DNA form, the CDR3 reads TGTGCCAGCAGCTACCGGGACAAGTCTGGCTACACCTTC. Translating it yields CASSYRDKSGYTF.